This is a list of T cell receptor beta chains from one sample in a study of blood T cell repertoires in COVID-19. TCRdb's copy holds only in-frame clones and misses some; the assay was immunoSEQ multiplex PCR. The sample records roughly 250,000 clones, 88% being singletons. Input material: peripheral blood. The receptors shown here come from a woman aged 25 to 39 with acute or convalescent COVID-19. The CDR3 runs from the conserved cysteine through the conserved F or W. D genes are given only for firm matches. The size field is filled for only some rows; it gives once, few, many or a size class.

clone size	V gene	J gene	D gene	CDR3 DNA	CDR3 protein
.	TRBV20-1	TRBJ2-5	TRBD1	TGCAGTGCTAGTGCGACAGGGCTCCAAGAGACCCAGTACTTC	CSASATGLQETQYF
.	TRBV6-2/TRBV6-3	TRBJ2-5	.	TGTGCCAGCAGTTACTCTCAAGCGGAGCTTCAAGAGACCCAGTACTTC	CASSYSQAELQETQYF
.	TRBV4-3	TRBJ2-2	TRBD2	TGCGCCAGCAGCCAAGAATATCGGCTAGCGGGGCTAGCCGGGGAGCTGTTTTTT	CASSQEYRLAGLAGELFF
once	TRBV5-4	TRBJ1-1	.	TGTGCCAGCAGGACCCAAAACAGGCAGAACACTGAAGCTTTCTTT	CASRTQNRQNTEAFF
.	TRBV5-1	TRBJ2-5	.	TGCGCCAGCAGCTTGGAGGGACACCCCCAAGAGACCCAGTACTTC	CASSLEGHPQETQYF
.	TRBV18	TRBJ1-1	TRBD1	TGTGCCAGCTCACCAATCCTCGGACAGGGCACTGAAGCTTTCTTT	CASSPILGQGTEAFF
.	TRBV9	TRBJ1-6	.	TGTGCCAGCAGCGTATCCGAGGGCTATAATTCACCCCTCCACTTT	CASSVSEGYNSPLHF
.	TRBV19	TRBJ1-5	.	TGTGCCAGTAATTTCGAGGCTGATCAGCCCCAGCATTTT	CASNFEADQPQHF
.	TRBV18	TRBJ1-6	.	TGTGCCAGCTCACCACGACAGGCCGGCGATAATTCACCCCTCCACTTT	CASSPRQAGDNSPLHF
.	TRBV30	TRBJ2-3	.	TGTGCCGGCACGCGGGGTAGCACAGATACGCAGTATTTT	CAGTRGSTDTQYF
.	TRBV11-2	TRBJ1-1	.	TGTGCCAGCCAAGACTGGAAAATGAACACTGAAGCTTTCTTT	CASQDWKMNTEAFF
few	TRBV2	TRBJ2-3	TRBD2	TGTGCCAGCAGGACTAGCGGGAGCTTCACAGATACGCAGTATTTT	CASRTSGSFTDTQYF
few	TRBV7-9	TRBJ1-5	.	TGTGCCCCAGCCAGGGGAAAGTCAAATCAGCCCCAGCATTTT	CAPARGKSNQPQHF
.	TRBV7-9	TRBJ1-2	TRBD1	TGTGCCAGCTCACTTGAGTTGTCACAGGGGGCAGGCTATGGCTACACCTTC	CASSLELSQGAGYGYTF
.	TRBV7-9	TRBJ2-3	.	TGTGCCAGCAGCTTTCCCGGGAGCACAGATACGCAGTATTTT	CASSFPGSTDTQYF
.	TRBV29-1	TRBJ2-5	.	.	CSVGPGLAGSYQETQYF
.	TRBV4-3	TRBJ2-3	TRBD2	TGCGCCAGCAGCCCCCGTGGGGGGGCGGGAGGGGGTACGCAGTATTTT	CASSPRGGAGGGTQYF
.	TRBV19	TRBJ1-4	.	TGTGCCAGTAGTACCGGGACACAGGATGAAAAACTGTTTTTT	CASSTGTQDEKLFF
.	TRBV6-4	TRBJ2-1	.	TGTGCCAGCAGTGTAGACGAGACTAATGAGCAGTTCTTC	CASSVDETNEQFF
.	TRBV4-3	TRBJ2-1	TRBD1	TGCGCCAGCAGCCAAACTCGACAGGGCCCCTACAATGAGCAGTTCTTC	CASSQTRQGPYNEQFF
.	TRBV19	TRBJ2-1	TRBD1	TGTGCCAGTAGTAAGGACAGGTACAATGAGCAGTTCTTC	CASSKDRYNEQFF
few	TRBV20-1	TRBJ1-2	.	TGCAGTGCTAGTTTCAGGGCCTCCAGCTATGGCTACACCTTC	CSASFRASSYGYTF
.	TRBV7-2	TRBJ2-7	.	TGTGCCAGCAGCCCTTGGGCCGAGGGCTCCTACGAGCAGTACTTC	CASSPWAEGSYEQYF
.	TRBV4-3	TRBJ2-7	.	TGCGCCAGCAGCCAAGAATCAGGGGATCCCTCCATTTCCTACGAGCAGTACTTC	CASSQESGDPSISYEQYF
.	TRBV7-3	TRBJ2-1	.	TGTGCCAGCAGCTTAAGAGGAAGCTCCTACAATGAGCAGTTCTTC	CASSLRGSSYNEQFF
.	TRBV5-4	TRBJ2-3	TRBD2	TGTGCCAGCAGCTCTAGCGGGAGTATTGGAGATACGCAGTATTTT	CASSSSGSIGDTQYF
once	TRBV9	TRBJ2-1	TRBD1	TGTGCCAGCAGCGCCTTACAGGGGCTATTCTACAATGAGCAGTTCTTC	CASSALQGLFYNEQFF
.	TRBV4-1	TRBJ2-7	.	TGCGCCAGCAGCCAAGATGGGTCAGGGGCAGGCGAGCAGTACTTC	CASSQDGSGAGEQYF
once	TRBV21-1	TRBJ2-1	.	TGTGCCAGCAGCAGTCCGACTAGCGGGAGCGATGAGCAGTTCTTC	CASSSPTSGSDEQFF
once	TRBV11-2	TRBJ2-2	.	TGTGCCAGCAGCTCAGATGAAGGGGCCGGGGAGCTGTTTTTT	CASSSDEGAGELFF
.	TRBV6-5	TRBJ2-1	TRBD2	TGTGCCAGCAGGATGGGGGTCCTAGCGGGAGAAAAGCAGTTCTTC	CASRMGVLAGEKQFF
.	TRBV4-2	TRBJ2-7	.	TGTGCCAGCAGCCAAGAAGTTCTTAAAACCCTGTTAACGGAGAAGAGGAAGCAGTACTTC	CASSQEVLKTLLTEKRKQYF
.	TRBV2	TRBJ2-7	TRBD2	TGTGCCAGCAGTGAATTGGCTAGCGGACCCTACGAGCAGTACTTC	CASSELASGPYEQYF
.	TRBV4-2	TRBJ1-5	.	TGTGCCAGCAGCCAAGGTCTAGGGAGTCAGCCCCAGCATTTT	CASSQGLGSQPQHF
.	TRBV7-2	TRBJ2-5	.	TGTGCCAGCAGCTTTCAAGCATTGTACCAAGAGACCCAGTACTTC	CASSFQALYQETQYF
few	TRBV5-8	TRBJ2-1	.	TGTGCCAGCAGCTTGGGAGGGAGCCCCTACAATGAGCAGTTCTTC	CASSLGGSPYNEQFF
.	TRBV7-9	TRBJ2-1	TRBD2	TGTGCCAGCAAGGGAGCGGGACCTTGGAATGAGCAGTTCTTC	CASKGAGPWNEQFF
.	TRBV29-1	TRBJ2-5	TRBD2	TGCAGCGTTGTTATGTTAGGGGGACTAGCGGGAGGAGAGACCCAGTACTTC	CSVVMLGGLAGGETQYF
.	TRBV5-1	TRBJ1-1	TRBD1	TGCGCCTGCCGGACCCCAAACAGGGGAGGCACTGAAGCTTTCTTT	CACRTPNRGGTEAFF
once	TRBV12-3/TRBV12-4	TRBJ2-1	.	TGTGCCACTCAACTAGATTACAATGAGCAGTTCTTC	CATQLDYNEQFF
.	TRBV6-4	TRBJ2-3	.	TGTGCCAGCAGTACCCTAGCGTCGGCAGATACGCAGTATTTT	CASSTLASADTQYF
.	TRBV6-5	TRBJ2-3	TRBD2	TGTGCCAGCAGACCTCTAGCGGGGATCACAGATACGCAGTATTTT	CASRPLAGITDTQYF
.	TRBV19	TRBJ2-6	.	TGTGCCAGTAGTGACGGCGGTACCGGGGCCAACGTCCTGACTTTC	CASSDGGTGANVLTF
.	TRBV11-2	TRBJ2-1	TRBD1	TGTGCCAGCAGCTTCCGAGACAGGGGGTACAATGAGCAGTTCTTC	CASSFRDRGYNEQFF
.	TRBV9	TRBJ2-7	.	TGTGCCAGCAGCCCGCAATCCAGGGTTGGCGAGCAGTACTTC	CASSPQSRVGEQYF
.	TRBV7-9	TRBJ1-5	.	TGTGCCAGCAGCTTTTTTAGTGGGACGCGGGACCAGCCCCAGCATTTT	CASSFFSGTRDQPQHF
.	TRBV7-2	TRBJ2-5	.	TGTGCCAGCAGATATGCTGCGGTCCAAGAGACCCAGTACTTC	CASRYAAVQETQYF
.	TRBV29-1	TRBJ2-3	TRBD2	TGCAGCGTTGGTGGGCGTGGGGGGAGGGCCCTCACAGATACGCAGTATTTT	CSVGGRGGRALTDTQYF
.	TRBV27	TRBJ1-1	.	TGTGCCAGCAGTCCCTGGACAGAATCTGAAGCTTTCTTT	CASSPWTESEAFF
.	TRBV6-6	TRBJ2-1	.	TGTGCCAGCAGTTATGTGTCGAATGAGCAGTTCTTC	CASSYVSNEQFF
.	TRBV13	TRBJ1-1	TRBD1	TGTGCCAGCAGCTCACGGGACAGGGGGTTCACTGAAGCTTTCTTT	CASSSRDRGFTEAFF
.	TRBV7-8	TRBJ2-4	.	TGTGCCAGTAGTGGGACAGCGGGGGCGTCCGCCAAAAACATTCAGTACTTC	CASSGTAGASAKNIQYF
.	TRBV9	TRBJ2-7	.	TGTGCCAGCAGCCCAAGAGAGGCCCCTGGGGGGTACGAGCAGTACTTC	CASSPREAPGGYEQYF
.	TRBV12-3/TRBV12-4	TRBJ2-5	TRBD2	TGTGCCAGCAGCACTAGCGTGGGGACCCAGTACTTC	CASSTSVGTQYF
.	TRBV7-2	TRBJ2-7	TRBD2	TGTGCCAGCAGCCAGACGAGCGGGAGGCCCTCCTACGAGCAGTACTTC	CASSQTSGRPSYEQYF
.	TRBV6-5	TRBJ2-1	.	TGTGCCAGCAGTTACGATGGACTAAGGGGTTTGGAGCAGTTCTTC	CASSYDGLRGLEQFF
.	TRBV19	TRBJ2-3	TRBD2	TGTGCCAGTAGTCCCCCGGGACTAGAACCAAGCACAGATACGCAGTATTTT	CASSPPGLEPSTDTQYF